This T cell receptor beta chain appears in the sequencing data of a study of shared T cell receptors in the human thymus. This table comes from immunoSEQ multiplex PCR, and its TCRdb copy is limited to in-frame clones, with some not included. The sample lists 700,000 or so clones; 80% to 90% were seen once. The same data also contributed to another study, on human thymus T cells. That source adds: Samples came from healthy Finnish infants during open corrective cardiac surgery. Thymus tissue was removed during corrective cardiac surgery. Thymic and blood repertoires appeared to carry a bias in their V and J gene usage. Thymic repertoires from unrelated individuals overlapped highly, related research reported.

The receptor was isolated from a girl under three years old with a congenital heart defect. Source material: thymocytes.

As DNA, the CDR3 is TGTGCCAGCAGCTTGTCAGAAAATCAGCCCCAGCATTTT. Amino acid sequence: CASSLSENQPQHF. The chain combines TRBV5-5 with TRBJ1-5; D unresolved. This CDR3 has 13 amino acids. Germline V gene sequence: CDR1 SGHKS, CDR2 YYEKEE (reference sequence). Trimming left V 1 base short and J 4 bases short, with 6 bases between.